This T cell receptor (beta chain) was captured by sequencing in a study of cytomegalovirus exposure and HLA in healthy donors. The PCR employed 60 Vbeta primers together with 13 Jbeta primers. TCRdb keeps only in-frame clones here, not all; method: immunoSEQ multiplex PCR. The top ten hold about 3% of the sample, which has about 200,000 clones, roughly 80% seen once. The study, taken as a whole, reports: The sole available immune exposure information was CMV serostatus. Productive rates of about 87% or about 30% were seen for most TCR beta V segments in an earlier analysis. The analysis excluded some indistinguishable V segments, including TRBV6-2 and TRBV6-3.

Note on this clone: Its antigen is undetermined.

Germline V gene lookup returns CDR1 SGDLS and CDR2 YYNGEE. The CDR3 contains 16 residues. V lost 0 bases and J lost 1; bases outside the gene matches: 4. The J gene is TRBJ2-3, the V gene TRBV9; 8 bases are a match to TRBD2. The sequence derives from a man in his thirties or forties in good health and CMV-seronegative. The source material was PBMCs. The CDR3, as DNA: TGTGCCAGCAGCGTAGAGTTGCGGGGGGGCACAGATACGCAGTATTTT. This encodes CASSVELRGGTDTQYF.